This T cell receptor beta chain was identified during a study of blood T cell repertoires in COVID-19. This CDR3 region has 15 residues. Germline lookup yields CDR1 GTSNPN and CDR2 SVGIG (reference sequence). Trimming took 2 bases from V and 3 from J; bases not matched to a gene: 8. This clone was detected only once. Authors' analysis steps: Researchers report that nucleated cell counts were estimated from reference gene primer amplification. Clones were read by immunoSEQ multiplex PCR, and TCRdb kept only the in-frame ones, dropping some. The V and J calls and the clone size are those of that table, but D and trimming were determined from the DNA. The table includes about 130,000 clones, approximately 83% detected once.

The clonotype originates from a man aged 40-49 years with active or convalescent COVID-19. The sample taken for sequencing was peripheral blood. This chain joins TRBV30 and TRBJ1-2, with TRBD1 matching 8 bases. The CDR3, as DNA: TGTGCCTGGAGTCCAGGGGGCCGTTTGTACTATGGCTACACCTTC. Amino acids: CAWSPGGRLYYGYTF.